Detailed here is one T cell receptor (beta chain). What this receptor recognizes is not known. No base quality information exists; no much larger clone differs at one position. The CDR3 contains 15 residues, cysteine and phenylalanine counted. Only CDR3 DNA is held: 45 bases, read in frame from base 1. Per the germline V gene (reference sequence), SEHNR is the CDR1 and FQNEAQ is the CDR2. V has 4 bases trimmed and J has 1 base trimmed; junction bases matching no gene number 6. The data stem from a study of blood T cell repertoires in COVID-19 (dated by TCRdb to the early 2020s). Concerning the study at large: The collaborator samples originated in the United States, Italy and Spain and spanned the acute and convalescent phases of COVID-19. The dataset comprised deeply sampled blood TCRbeta repertoires from subjects exposed to, actively infected with, or recovered from COVID-19. Sample metadata almost always included a de-identified subject ID, COVID-19 status, age in years and sex. The material from the prospective study consisted of cDNA or gDNA derived from T cells, B-cell-depleted T cells, or PBMCs. HLA class I and class II types, where available, came from metadata supplied by the sample provider rather than from assay-based typing. Samples came from the ongoing ImmuneRACE study (first 160 participants) plus 1,254 subjects from 6 global collaborators. The repertoires were made available in a free public database intended to serve as a resource for research on the immune response to SARS-CoV-2. The paper's findings and limits, for the study overall: Clinical and demographic metadata were provided uncurated, with the amount varying by source and participant.

TCRbeta CDR3 regions were amplified from genomic DNA by means of the immunoSEQ Assay, a bias-controlled multiplex PCR. In the source study's methods: The number of nucleated cells in each sample was estimated by amplification of reference gene primers within the assay. To quantify the absolute abundance of each unique TCRbeta CDR3 rearrangement, sequence reads were collapsed and filtered. For each sample, productive Simpson clonality was calculated by taking the square root of Simpson's diversity index across productive rearrangements. In TCRdb, the immuneACCESS table is reduced to in-frame sequences with V and J assigned. These tables do not hold every clone; where another copy was compared, an unresolved V gene accounts for under half, and the others remain unexplained. V, J and clone size were drawn from that table, and D and trimming were deduced from the DNA. For this sample the table gives under 300,000 clones, of which 75% to 90% were detected only once. 10% to 15% of the sample is held by the ten biggest clonotypes.

One collaborating source in Seattle enrolled patients while the patients were actively infected and followed the patients over time throughout the course of disease. The collaborating institutions used their own protocols to collect whole blood in K2EDTA tubes. For TCRbeta analysis, collaborator samples were shipped as frozen whole blood, as isolated PBMCs, or as DNA extracted from either sample type. This receptor chain uses TRBV7-9 and TRBJ1-1, with TRBD1 identical over 7 junction bases. Source material: peripheral blood. This sequence was found in a woman between 65 and 79 years old with COVID-19, enrolled during active disease. The CDR3 region: CASSSNRQGNTEAFF. The DNA sequence is given as TGTGCCAGCAGCTCAAATCGACAGGGGAACACTGAAGCTTTCTTT.